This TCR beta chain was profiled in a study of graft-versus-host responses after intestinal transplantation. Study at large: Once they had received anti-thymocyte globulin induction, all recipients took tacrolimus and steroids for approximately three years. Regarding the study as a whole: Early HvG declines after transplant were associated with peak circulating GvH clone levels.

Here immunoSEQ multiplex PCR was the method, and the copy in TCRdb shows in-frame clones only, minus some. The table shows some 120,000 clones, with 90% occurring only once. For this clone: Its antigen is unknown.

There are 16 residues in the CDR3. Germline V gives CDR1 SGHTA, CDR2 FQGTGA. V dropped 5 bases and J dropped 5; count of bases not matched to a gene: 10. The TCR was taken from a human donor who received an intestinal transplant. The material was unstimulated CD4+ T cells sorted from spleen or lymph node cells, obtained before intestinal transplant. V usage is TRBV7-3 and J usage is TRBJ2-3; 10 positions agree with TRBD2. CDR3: CASSLRLAGFEDTQYF. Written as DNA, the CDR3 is TGTGCCAGCAGCCTCCGACTAGCGGGTTTCGAAGATACGCAGTATTTT.